This paragraph covers one TCR beta chain sequence. It has no known antigen specificity. Base quality data are lacking; no much larger clone is found one base away. This sample stems from a study of a mutant IDH1 vaccine in newly diagnosed glioma (dated by TCRdb to about 2021). At the level of the whole study: Of the 25 to 40 treated patients, roughly 60% were male and about 40% were female, and the mean age was approximately 39 years. Before enrollment, most patients had been given radiochemotherapy with temozolomide as standard therapy, while the rest had received either radiotherapy alone or temozolomide alone. Peripheral blood was collected at six visits: V03 (baseline), V05, V07, V10, V12 and V13. Longitudinal TCRB deep sequencing was performed for approximately 24 treated patients wherever samples were available for exploratory analyses. Paper-wide results and their limitations: Vaccine-induced immune responses across multiple MHC alleles were detected in approximately 94% of patients. It was noted by the authors that analyses of patient blood samples could not be reproduced owing to sample limitations. Pseudoprogression appeared unrelated to alterations in the top peripheral T cell clonotypes detected by TCRB sequencing. PBMC samples for TCRB deep sequencing were selected based on availability.

Library creation used the immunoSEQ multiplex PCR assay. Rearranged TCR beta chain sequences were amplified using the hsTCRB Kit according to the manufacturer's protocol. Sequencing of TCRB libraries was carried out on an Illumina MiSeq. The paper's processing steps were these. The proprietary platform of the kit vendor was used for demultiplexing, trimming and gene mapping. TCRdb took over this immuneACCESS table, retaining in-frame rearrangements with V and J assigned. Such tables are incomplete; in checked studies, under half of the missing clones stem from an unresolved V gene, and the remainder is unexplained. For V, J and clone size, that table is used; D and trimming come from the DNA. This sample gives about 21,000 clones in total; under 85% of them show up just once. The top ten clonotypes cover around 5.8% of the sample. This sample's time point label indicates: baseline, week 1 (first vaccination visit). The sample's treatment or condition label is to be understood as: pre-vaccination baseline after standard-of-care therapy. All donors had newly diagnosed IDH1-mutant astrocytomas of WHO grade 3 or 4 that showed loss of nuclear ATRX. The samples were drawn from NOA16, a multicentre, single-arm, open-label phase I trial in Germany that tested a mutant IDH1 peptide vaccine in humans for the first time. For immunogenicity testing, the blood drawn at visit V03 was used as the baseline sample. Genomic DNA for TCRB sequencing was extracted from EDTA blood using the DNeasy Blood and Tissue Kit.

The TCR comes from a man aged 40-49 years with glioma. Sequenced material: PBMCs, taken from a glioma patient treated with radiotherapy, temozolomide or both.

Read as DNA, the sequence is TGCGCCAGCAGCCAAGGTTTCGGACGTACTGAAGCTTTCTTT. The encoded protein is CASSQGFGRTEAFF. Here the chain combines TRBV4-1 and TRBJ1-1, with no confidently assigned D gene. Measured from the cysteine to the phenylalanine, the CDR3 is 14 residues long. The read is trimmed to its CDR3 DNA, 42 bases read in frame from base 1. Relative to germline, V is 1 base shorter and J is 5 bases shorter, with 11 bases between their ends. Based on the germline V gene, the CDR1 and CDR2 sequences are MGHRA and YSYEKL.